Each of the 17 T cell receptor beta chains below was sequenced from the same sample in a study of beta chain features in type 1 diabetes. Whole-study results and caveats: Shortening of TCRB CDR3s, moderate but significant, appeared in all four CD4+ subsets of Type 1 diabetes patients.

As every portion of the isolated RNA was reverse transcribed, the sequencing read expressed TCRB transcripts. Profiled with immunoSEQ multiplex PCR; TCRdb holds only in-frame clones, not every one. The sample lists around 250,000 clones, around 21% occurring once. Antigens for these TCRs are unknown. Material for sequencing was naive CD4+ T cells from blood. The receptors stem from a woman aged 40 to 50 with type 1 diabetes.

The rearrangement uses TRBV5-6 and TRBJ1-5; 9 bases map to TRBD1. CDR3 size: 15 residues. Germline loops: CDR1 SGHDT, CDR2 YYEEEE. After removal of 2 bases from V and 4 bases from J, the junction contained 4 bases not matched to a gene. This CDR3 is CASSFSGTGNQPQHF. The DNA of the CDR3 is TGTGCCAGCAGCTTTTCCGGGACAGGGAATCAGCCCCAGCATTTT.

V usage is TRBV18 and J usage is TRBJ1-1, with 9 nucleotides matching TRBD1. J gave up 0 bases and V 1 base, and 3 bases lay outside the gene matches. This CDR3 is built from 16 residues. Germline V gene sequence: CDR1 KGHSH, CDR2 LQKENI. The CDR3 DNA reads TGTGCCAGCTCACCACGACAGGGGGGCATGAACACTGAAGCTTTCTTT. Encoded protein: CASSPRQGGMNTEAFF. Filled out from reference TRBV18 and TRBJ1-1, the complete variable domain reads NAGVMQNPRHLVRRRGQEARLRCSPMKGHSHVYWYRQLPEEGLKFMVYLQKENIIDESGMPKERFSAEFPKEGPSILRIQQVVRGDSAAYFCASSPRQGGMNTEAFFGQGTRLTVV.

In its sample, this clone was seen a few times. The CDR3 spells CASSVGTSGNAGELFF. As DNA, the CDR3 is TGTGCCAGCAGTGTCGGGACTAGCGGGAATGCCGGGGAGCTGTTTTTT. The chain combines TRBV2 with TRBJ2-2; 13 bases align to TRBD2. The CDR3 has 16 amino acids. Germline-derived CDR1 and CDR2 are SNHLY and FYNNEI. The V and J ends lost 4 bases and 6 bases, in that order; junction bases with no gene match: 5.

The sample holds a few counts of this clone. This chain uses TRBV7-7 with TRBJ2-5; TRBD2 is a possible D gene (6 bases). V shed 0 bases and J shed 4 bases, with 9 bases lying between them. Germline lookup yields CDR1 SSHAT and CDR2 FNYEAQ (reference sequence). CDR3 length equals 14 residues. The CDR3 region is CASSLAGLAETQYF. The CDR3 bases are TGTGCCAGCAGCTTAGCGGGACTGGCAGAGACCCAGTACTTC.

The genes are TRBV18 and TRBJ1-1; D ambiguous. This CDR3 has 14 amino acids. V gave up 3 bases and J gave up 1 base, with 9 bases separating them. Looked up from germline, CDR1 is KGHSH and CDR2 is LQKENI. The CDR3 coding sequence is TGTGCCAGCTCACCGATCGGGGAGAACACTGAAGCTTTCTTT. It translates to CASSPIGENTEAFF.

There are a few counts of this clone. The chain has TRBV5-1 and TRBJ1-1; maybe TRBD1 (5 bases). Trimming pared 3 bases from V and 0 bases from J, leaving 12 bases between. The CDR3 spans 15 residues. Germline lookup yields CDR1 SGHRS and CDR2 YFSETQ. CDR3 protein: CASSSQQALNTEAFF. The CDR3 coding sequence is TGCGCCAGCAGCTCCCAACAGGCTCTGAACACTGAAGCTTTCTTT. Complete variable domain (other parts from reference TRBV5-1 and TRBJ1-1): KAGVTQTPRYLIKTRGQQVTLSCSPISGHRSVSWYQQTPGQGLQFLFEYFSETQRNKGNFPGRFSGRQFSNSRSEMNVSTLELGDSALYLCASSSQQALNTEAFFGQGTRLTVV.

This clone came up a few times. The gene calls are TRBV5-1 and TRBJ1-4, with 8 bases fitting TRBD1. This CDR3 comprises 14 residues. Germline V gene lookup returns CDR1 SGHRS and CDR2 YFSETQ. The trim removed 7 bases at V and 8 bases at J, leaving 10 bases unmatched. CDR3 bases: TGCGCCAGCGGTAGGGGACAGGAGCAGGAAAAACTGTTTTTT. Residues: CASGRGQEQEKLFF.

This clone occurred a few times. The chain couples TRBV28 to TRBJ1-2; D is uncertain. Germline V gives CDR1 MDHEN, CDR2 SYDVKM. The V end lost 11 bases, the J end lost 2 bases, and 9 bases lay between the germline ends. This CDR3 has 11 amino acids. DNA of the CDR3: TGTGCCGGGTACGGGAACTATGGCTACACCTTC. Translated, it gives CAGYGNYGYTF.

This clone came up once. The chain joins TRBV7-9 to TRBJ1-1; D ambiguous. Between the trimmed V and J ends, which lost 4 bases and 0 bases, there was a span of 15 bases. The CDR3 is 16 residues long. The V gene's germline CDR1 is SEHNR and CDR2 FQNEAQ (reference sequence). The CDR3 sequence is CASSWGAGEMNTEAFF. The CDR3 DNA follows: TGTGCCAGCAGCTGGGGAGCCGGGGAGATGAACACTGAAGCTTTCTTT. Combining the CDR3 with reference TRBV7-9 and TRBJ1-1 gives the whole variable domain DTGVSQNPRHKITKRGQNVTFRCDPISEHNRLYWYRQTLGQGPEFLTYFQNEAQLEKSRLLSDRFSAERPKGSFSTLEIQRTEQGDSAMYLCASSWGAGEMNTEAFFGQGTRLTVV.

In regard to this clone: Different DNA sequences within this sample yield the same CDR3. This rearrangement joins TRBV20-1 to TRBJ2-1; 9 bases agree with TRBD1. Germline values: CDR1 DFQATT, CDR2 SNEGSKA (reference sequence). With V trimmed by 6 bases and J by 9 bases, 3 bases remained unmatched. This CDR3 contains 11 residues. The CDR3: CSADRGVEQFF. The CDR3 nucleotides read TGCAGTGCGGACAGGGGTGTTGAGCAGTTCTTC.

The V and J genes are TRBV21-1 and TRBJ1-5; the D call of TRBD1 is as the table states it, not checked on the DNA. TRBV21-1 is recorded as a pseudogene. The CDR3 runs to 14 residues. This CDR3 reads CASSKWGRYRPQHF. CDR3 DNA sequence: TGTGCCAGCAGCAAATGGGGGCGCTATAGGCCCCAGCATTTT.

This chain uses TRBV11-1 with TRBJ2-1; 8 bases agree with TRBD2. The CDR3 length is 15 residues. Per the germline V gene, CDR1 is SGHAT and CDR2 is FQDESV (reference sequence). J gave up 6 bases and V 5 bases, and 9 bases lay outside the gene matches. CDR3 sequence (DNA): TGTGCCAGCAGCCTAAAGGGCGGGAGGCCCAATGAGCAGTTCTTC. Its translation is CASSLKGGRPNEQFF.

This clone turned up a few times. The chain is built from TRBV28 and TRBJ2-7; 11 nucleotides line up with TRBD1. There are 15 residues in the CDR3. Germline CDR1 reads MDHEN; CDR2 reads SYDVKM. The V and J ends lost 5 bases and 3 bases, in that order; junction bases with no gene match: 6. In DNA, the CDR3 is TGTGCCAGCAGTCCGGGACAGGGGGTCCACTACGAGCAGTACTTC. Protein product: CASSPGQGVHYEQYF.

The chain employs TRBV7-9 and TRBJ1-5, with 8 bases fitting TRBD1. This CDR3 has 14 amino acids. Germline assignment: CDR1 SEHNR and CDR2 FQNEAQ (reference sequence). Trimming took 5 bases from V and 5 from J; bases not matched to a gene: 5. CDR3 DNA sequence: TGTGCCAGCAGCGCGACAGGGGACCATCAGCCCCAGCATTTT. Its translation: CASSATGDHQPQHF.

The chain combines TRBV19 with TRBJ1-6; D is unclear. The CDR3 totals 14 residues. Trimming cost V 7 bases and J 6 bases, with 13 bases left between them. Germline CDR1 reads LNHDA; CDR2 reads SQIVND (reference sequence). The CDR3 nucleotides are TGTGCCAGTACCCTAAGGCCGGGTAATTCACCCCTCCACTTT. Protein sequence: CASTLRPGNSPLHF.

The chain couples TRBV19 to TRBJ1-2; 7 nucleotides line up with TRBD1. J gave up 4 bases and V 5 bases, and 13 bases lay outside the gene matches. Germline V gene data show CDR1 as LNHDA and CDR2 as SQIVND (reference sequence). There are 16 residues in the CDR3. The CDR3 bases are TGTGCCAGTAGTCCTTCACCTGGGACAGCAAGCTATGGCTACACCTTC. As protein: CASSPSPGTASYGYTF.

This clone was counted a few times. This chain links TRBV28 with TRBJ2-1; maybe TRBD1 (5 bases). CDR3 length: 14 residues. V lost 4 bases and J lost 9, with 16 bases in between. From germline, CDR1 is MDHEN and CDR2 SYDVKM. In DNA, the CDR3 is TGTGCCAGCAGTTCCCAGGGTACCCGCGGTGAGCAGTTCTTC. Residues: CASSSQGTRGEQFF.